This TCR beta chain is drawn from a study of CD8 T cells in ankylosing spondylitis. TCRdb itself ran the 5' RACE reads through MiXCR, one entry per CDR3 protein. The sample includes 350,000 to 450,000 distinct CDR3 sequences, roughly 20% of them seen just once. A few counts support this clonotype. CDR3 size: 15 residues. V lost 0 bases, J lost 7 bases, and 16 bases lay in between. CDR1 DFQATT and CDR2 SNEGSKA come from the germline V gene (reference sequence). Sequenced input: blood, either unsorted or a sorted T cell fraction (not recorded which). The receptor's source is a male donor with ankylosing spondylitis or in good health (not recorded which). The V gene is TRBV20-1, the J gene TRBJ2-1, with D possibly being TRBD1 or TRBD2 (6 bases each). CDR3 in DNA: TGCAGTGCTAGAGACAGTGGGGGGCAACGTAATGAGCAGTTCTTC. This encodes CSARDSGGQRNEQFF.